What follows is one TCR beta chain and its context. The data were taken from a study of blood T cell repertoires in COVID-19. Study details: There were acute and convalescent COVID-19 samples, and they came from the United States, Italy and Spain. PBMCs, B-cell-depleted T cells, or T cells were the source of the cDNA or gDNA that made up the material.

In the study's own analysis: Nucleated cell counts were estimated from reference gene primer amplification. Assay used: immunoSEQ multiplex PCR; TCRdb lists only in-frame clones, some missing. That table gives V, J and clone size, and the DNA gave D and trimming. The top ten clones hold around 17% of a sample with over 25,000 clones, about 91% of them seen once. Sequencing was performed on peripheral blood. This receptor was obtained from a human donor with active COVID-19. The donor label of this sample is uncertain.

CDR3 bases: TGTGCCAGCAGTTTATCGGGGTCGGCGGGAGGGCACAGGGCCTACGAGCAGTACTTC. It is translated as CASSLSGSAGGHRAYEQYF. This chain links TRBV27 with TRBJ2-7; TRBD2 agrees at 9 bases. CDR1 and CDR2 from the germline V gene are MNHEY and SMNVEV (reference sequence). V shed 0 bases and J 2 bases; nucleotides not matched to a gene: 14. The CDR3 covers 19 residues.